The next 9 T cell receptor beta chains were all read from a single sample in a study of blood T cell repertoires in COVID-19. Profiled with immunoSEQ multiplex PCR; TCRdb holds only in-frame clones, not every one. The profile covers about 160,000 clones, with around 74% appearing a single time and 2.5% to 3.5% taken by the ten largest. The sequenced sample was peripheral blood. All receptors derive from a man between 65 and 85 years old with acute or convalescent COVID-19.

This clone has a handful of counts. V usage is TRBV7-2 and J usage is TRBJ2-2; TRBD2 matches 10 bases. Germline lookup yields CDR1 SGHTA and CDR2 FQGNSA. V was clipped by 5 bases and J by 5 bases; unmatched bases: 8. CDR3 length equals 16 residues. CDR3 region: CASSNSVAGGTGELFF. The CDR3 DNA is TGTGCCAGCAGCAACAGTGTAGCGGGGGGAACCGGGGAGCTGTTTTTT.

This clone occurred once. The chain recombines TRBV3-1 (or the pseudogene TRBV3-2) with TRBJ1-1; the match to TRBD1 covers 8 bases. The CDR3 spans 14 residues. V lost 4 bases to trimming and J lost 4 bases; unmatched junction nucleotides: 5. Germline CDR1 LGHDT, CDR2 YNNKEL (reference sequence). Here the CDR3 DNA reads TGTGCCAGCAGCCCGGGGACAGGTGGCACTGAAGCTTTCTTT. Its protein is CASSPGTGGTEAFF.

This clone appeared a few times. This rearrangement joins TRBV11-3 to TRBJ1-3; no reliable D call. Germline CDR1 SGHNT, CDR2 YENEEA. CDR3 length equals 12 residues. The ends were cut back, 5 bases at V and 2 bases at J, with 4 bases in the middle. The CDR3 DNA is TGTGCCAGCAGCCGTCCTGGAAACACCATATATTTT. Translation: CASSRPGNTIYF. The full variable domain, in which reference TRBV11-3 and TRBJ1-3 provide the parts outside the CDR3, is EAGVVQSPRYKIIEKKQPVAFWCNPISGHNTLYWYLQNLGQGPELLIRYENEEAVDDSQLPKDRFSAERLKGVDSTLKIQPAELGDSAVYLCASSRPGNTIYFGEGSWLTVV.

J is TRBJ1-2 and V is TRBV13; 10 bases are a match to TRBD1. V was pared by 1 base and J by 5 bases, with 4 bases of the junction left unmatched. The CDR3 has 15 amino acids. Germline loops: CDR1 PRHDT, CDR2 FYEKMQ (reference sequence). CDR3 in DNA: TGTGCCAGCAGCTTAGAGGGGACAGGGGCTTATGGCTACACCTTC. As protein: CASSLEGTGAYGYTF.

The chain employs TRBV7-2 and TRBJ2-2, with 7 bases that match TRBD2. Germline trimming cut 4 bases from V and 4 bases from J; bases unmatched to any gene: 3. The CDR3 runs to 14 residues. Germline V gene sequence: CDR1 SGHTA, CDR2 FQGNSA. The CDR3 reads CASSSTGGTGELFF. The CDR3, as DNA: TGTGCCAGCAGCTCGACGGGAGGCACCGGGGAGCTGTTTTTT.

The chain joins TRBV19 to TRBJ2-3; the match to TRBD2 covers 8 bases. Germline V gene lookup returns CDR1 LNHDA and CDR2 SQIVND (reference sequence). The length of the CDR3 is 15 residues. V was clipped by 4 bases and J by 2 bases; unmatched bases: 5. CDR3 sequence reads: CASSTISGATDTQYF. The DNA for the CDR3 is TGTGCCAGTAGTACAATTAGCGGGGCCACAGATACGCAGTATTTT. The full variable domain, with the rest looked up from reference TRBV19 and TRBJ2-3, is DGGITQSPKYLFRKEGQNVTLSCEQNLNHDAMYWYRQDPGQGLRLIYYSQIVNDFQKGDIAEGYSVSREKKESFPLTVTSAQKNPTAFYLCASSTISGATDTQYFGPGTRLTVL.

The chain uses TRBV19 and TRBJ1-1; D is ambiguous. Trimming cost V 5 bases and J 5 bases, with 18 bases left between them. Germline-derived CDR1 and CDR2 are LNHDA and SQIVND (reference sequence). CDR3 length equals 15 residues. CDR3 nucleotide sequence: TGTGCCAGTAGTTGGTCAGCTCAGGTAGGAACTGAAGCTTTCTTT. As protein: CASSWSAQVGTEAFF.

The chain is built from TRBV7-2 and TRBJ1-2, with 9 bases lining up with TRBD1. Germline CDR1 and CDR2: SGHTA and FQGNSA. V dropped 4 bases and J dropped 2; count of bases not matched to a gene: 17. The CDR3 has 19 amino acids. CDR3 coding DNA: TGTGCCAGCAGCTCCTTTTCAGATCGGGGGACAGGGCGAAACTATGGCTACACCTTC. As protein: CASSSFSDRGTGRNYGYTF.

The chain links TRBV4-2 to TRBJ1-6; the match to TRBD1 covers 7 bases. V dropped 3 bases and J dropped 5; count of bases not matched to a gene: 7. CDR1 and CDR2 (germline): LGHNA, YNFKEQ. The CDR3 totals 16 residues. The CDR3 sequence: CASSQVGTENNSPLHF. In nucleotides, the CDR3 is TGTGCCAGCAGCCAGGTTGGGACAGAGAATAATTCACCCCTCCACTTT.